Listed here are 4 T cell receptor beta chains from one sample, sequenced in a study of blood T cell repertoires in COVID-19. The data were produced by immunoSEQ multiplex PCR, yet TCRdb's version contains in-frame clones alone and is incomplete. The sample comprises approximately 240,000 clones, around nine tenths of which are singletons, and over 0.8% rests with the top ten. Specimen: peripheral blood. All receptors come from a man aged 30 to 39 with COVID-19, enrolled during active disease.

This sequence joins TRBV27 and TRBJ2-3; 10 positions agree with TRBD2. The CDR3 sequence is 14 residues long. Germline V gene sequence: CDR1 MNHEY, CDR2 SMNVEV (reference sequence). V lost 5 bases to trimming and J lost 6 bases; unmatched junction nucleotides: 5. The CDR3 sequence is CASSSGGARDTQYF. The DNA for the CDR3 is TGTGCCAGCAGTAGCGGGGGGGCCAGGGATACGCAGTATTTT.

V and J are TRBV6-4 and TRBJ1-1; 7 nucleotides match TRBD1. CDR3 length equals 14 residues. Germline CDR1 and CDR2: MRHNA and SNTAGT. J gave up 5 bases and V 2 bases, and 5 bases lay outside the gene matches. CDR3 sequence reads: CASSDTPGGTEAFF. In nucleotides, the CDR3 is TGTGCCAGCAGTGACACCCCAGGGGGGACTGAAGCTTTCTTT.

V is TRBV6-5 and J is TRBJ1-1; 7 bases map to TRBD1. This CDR3 region has 15 residues. The ends lost 6 bases at V and 0 bases at J; junction bases unmatched: 7. Germline CDR1 MNHEY, CDR2 SVGAGI. The CDR3 reads CASREDRSLNTEAFF. In DNA form, the CDR3 reads TGTGCCAGCAGGGAGGACAGGAGCTTGAACACTGAAGCTTTCTTT.

V and J are TRBV9 and TRBJ2-3; 8 bases align to TRBD2. The CDR3 runs 16 residues. Germline V gene lookup returns CDR1 SGDLS and CDR2 YYNGEE. V gave up 4 bases and J gave up 0 bases; unmatched junction bases: 7. In DNA form, the CDR3 reads TGTGCCAGCAGCCCCACCGGGGGGGCTAGCACAGATACGCAGTATTTT. The encoded protein is CASSPTGGASTDTQYF.